The 23 T cell receptor beta chains reported below all come from one sample, sequenced in a study of PD-L1 blockade in urothelial cancer. This table comes from immunoSEQ multiplex PCR, and its TCRdb copy is limited to in-frame clones, with some not included. In the table there are tens of thousands of clones, approximately 90% of which are singletons. Sequenced here: PBMCs, sampled around atezolizumab (anti-PD-L1) treatment. These receptors were taken from a woman between 65 and 79 years old with urothelial cancer.

The rearrangement joins TRBV28 to TRBJ2-3; no clear D gene. The germline gives CDR1 MDHEN, CDR2 SYDVKM. Between the trimmed V and J ends, which lost 4 bases and 1 base, there was a span of 9 bases. The CDR3 has 14 amino acids. CDR3 bases: TGTGCCAGCAGTTCCGAAAGCGGCACAGATACGCAGTATTTT. Its translation: CASSSESGTDTQYF.

V usage is TRBV14 and J usage is TRBJ2-7; D is uncertain. The CDR3 consists of 16 residues. The germline V and J ends were trimmed by 0 bases and 0 bases, with 12 bases remaining between them. Germline values: CDR1 SGHDN, CDR2 FVKESK. The CDR3 protein is CASSQDRLRSSYEQYF. The CDR3 coding sequence is TGTGCCAGCAGCCAAGATCGTCTGCGTAGCTCCTACGAGCAGTACTTC.

The rearrangement links TRBV5-5 to TRBJ1-2; 9 bases align to TRBD1. Germline V CDR1 and CDR2: SGHKS, YYEKEE (reference sequence). V shed 4 bases, J shed 3 bases, and the junction held 7 bases outside the gene matches. This CDR3 comprises 15 residues. The CDR3 coding sequence is TGTGCCAGCAGCCGGCGGACAGGGGAAGACTATGGCTACACCTTC. Translation gives CASSRRTGEDYGYTF.

The genes are TRBV5-4 and TRBJ1-4; TRBD1 is a possible D gene (6 bases). Germline values: CDR1 SGHNT, CDR2 YYREEE (reference sequence). V lost 4 bases and J lost 4, with 17 bases in between. This CDR3 spans 16 amino acids. The CDR3 is CASSPRGGGNNEKLFF. CDR3 DNA sequence: TGTGCCAGCAGCCCAAGGGGTGGGGGCAATAATGAAAAACTGTTTTTT.

This chain uses TRBV27 with TRBJ1-1, with TRBD1 matching 9 bases. The length of the CDR3 is 14 residues. V dropped 3 bases and J dropped 5; count of bases not matched to a gene: 4. Germline V gives CDR1 MNHEY, CDR2 SMNVEV (reference sequence). CDR3 loop: CASSFHRGQTEAFF. DNA for the CDR3: TGTGCCAGCAGTTTCCACAGGGGGCAGACTGAAGCTTTCTTT.

The chain recombines TRBV2 with TRBJ2-2; possible D gene TRBD2, 5 bases. V was clipped by 8 bases and J by 1 base, with 11 bases between them. The CDR3 is made up of 14 amino acids. Germline CDR1 and CDR2: SNHLY and FYNNEI. The CDR3 is CASSATKNTGELFF. CDR3 coding DNA: TGTGCCAGCTCCGCGACTAAGAACACCGGGGAGCTGTTTTTT.

V and J are TRBV7-9 and TRBJ2-5; 11 bases align to TRBD2. The CDR3 extends over 14 amino acids. The germline CDR1 and CDR2 sequences are SEHNR and FQNEAQ (reference sequence). The J segment lost 9 bases and the V segment lost 3 bases, leaving 6 bases of the junction unmatched. The CDR3 nucleotides read TGTGCCAGCAGCTTCGGGACTAGCGGAGGCGCCCAGTACTTC. This gives the protein CASSFGTSGGAQYF.

The genes are TRBV19 and TRBJ2-3, with D possibly being TRBD1 (5 bases). Trimming cost V 11 bases and J 2 bases, with 20 bases left between them. Germline values: CDR1 LNHDA, CDR2 SQIVND (reference sequence). The CDR3 has 15 amino acids. CDR3 in amino acids: CASKKSDTFTDTQYF. CDR3 sequence (DNA): TGTGCCTCCAAGAAGTCGGACACTTTCACAGATACGCAGTATTTT. Full variable domain (rest looked up from reference TRBV19 and TRBJ2-3): DGGITQSPKYLFRKEGQNVTLSCEQNLNHDAMYWYRQDPGQGLRLIYYSQIVNDFQKGDIAEGYSVSREKKESFPLTVTSAQKNPTAFYLCASKKSDTFTDTQYFGPGTRLTVL.

V is TRBV18 and J is TRBJ2-2; no definite D call. The CDR3 is 14 amino acids. With 4 bases removed from V and 4 bases from J, the gap between germline ends came to 10 bases. The germline V gene encodes CDR1 KGHSH and CDR2 LQKENI. The CDR3 bases are TGTGCCAGCTCACAAGCCCTCGGCACCGGGGAGCTGTTTTTT. Protein sequence: CASSQALGTGELFF.

CDR3 DNA: TGTGCCAGCAGAACCTCGCGGGGGGCGAACACCGGGGAGCTGTTTTTT. Protein product: CASRTSRGANTGELFF. V gene TRBV11-2 combines with J gene TRBJ2-2; TRBD2 aligns across 8 bases. Losses at the gene ends were 6 bases for V and 0 bases for J; bases not matched to a gene: 6. The CDR3 is 16 residues long. Germline CDR1 is SGHAT and CDR2 is FQNNGV.

The rearrangement links TRBV5-6 to TRBJ1-1; D is undetermined. The CDR3 spans 13 residues. V dropped 4 bases and J dropped 3 bases, with 10 bases sitting between them. Germline V lookup: CDR1 SGHDT, CDR2 YYEEEE. CDR3 sequence: CASSLLSYTEAFF. The CDR3 coding sequence is TGTGCCAGCAGCCTCCTTAGTTACACTGAAGCTTTCTTT.

The V and J genes are TRBV28 and TRBJ1-2; 9 bases are shared with TRBD1. The CDR3 runs 14 residues. J gave up 7 bases and V 4 bases, and 7 bases lay outside the gene matches. Per the germline V gene, CDR1 is MDHEN and CDR2 is SYDVKM. The CDR3 bases are TGTGCCAGCAGTTCGGGACAGGGCGGCTCTGGCTACACCTTC. Its translation: CASSSGQGGSGYTF.

This chain joins TRBV4-1 and TRBJ2-6, with D unresolved. Germline CDR1 MGHRA, CDR2 YSYEKL. The CDR3 extends over 15 amino acids. The V end lost 4 bases, the J end lost 1 base, and 8 bases lay between the germline ends. CDR3 protein: CASSLEWSGANVLTF. CDR3 coding DNA: TGCGCCAGCAGCCTGGAGTGGTCTGGGGCCAACGTCCTGACTTTC.

The V call is TRBV2, the J call TRBJ1-2, with 8 bases fitting TRBD1. Germline CDR1 reads SNHLY; CDR2 reads FYNNEI. V shed 2 bases, J shed 12 bases, and the junction held 11 bases outside the gene matches. The CDR3 covers 14 residues. The CDR3 nucleotides read TGTGCCAGCAGTGAACGAGGGACAGGAGCCCCTGACACCTTC. This sequence encodes CASSERGTGAPDTF.

This sequence joins TRBV11-2 and TRBJ2-5; 10 bases line up with TRBD2. Germline values: CDR1 SGHAT, CDR2 FQNNGV. The CDR3 has 17 amino acids. With 1 base clipped from V and 5 bases from J, the junction kept 10 bases outside the gene matches. The CDR3 sequence is CASSLGGLAGAMETQYF. The CDR3 bases are TGTGCCAGCAGCTTAGGCGGTCTAGCGGGAGCGATGGAGACCCAGTACTTC.

J is TRBJ1-2 and V is TRBV14; 9 nucleotides line up with TRBD1. V lost 1 base to trimming and J lost 3 bases; unmatched junction nucleotides: 9. Germline CDR1 SGHDN, CDR2 FVKESK. This CDR3 has 17 residues. In DNA form, the CDR3 reads TGTGCCAGCAGCCAAGCCCCGGGGACAGGGAGTTACTATGGCTACACCTTC. Translation: CASSQAPGTGSYYGYTF.

The V and J genes are TRBV11-2 and TRBJ2-2, with 16 bases fitting TRBD2. Looked up from germline, CDR1 is SGHAT and CDR2 is FQNNGV. This CDR3 has 18 residues. Losses at the gene ends were 7 bases for V and 2 bases for J; bases not matched to a gene: 7. The CDR3 DNA is TGTGCCAGCACCCTGGGACTAGCGGGAGGGCTAAACACCGGGGAGCTGTTTTTT. This codes for CASTLGLAGGLNTGELFF.

This clone came up a few times. This rearrangement joins TRBV5-1 to TRBJ2-7; D perhaps matches TRBD1 (6 bases). The CDR3 is 15 residues long. CDR1 and CDR2 from the germline V gene are SGHRS and YFSETQ. With 4 bases removed from V and 6 bases from J, the gap between germline ends came to 20 bases. The CDR3 DNA sequence: TGCGCCAGCAGCCCCACCGGCCAGGGGATCCTCGAGCAGTACTTC. This gives the protein CASSPTGQGILEQYF. Complete variable domain (other parts from reference TRBV5-1 and TRBJ2-7): KAGVTQTPRYLIKTRGQQVTLSCSPISGHRSVSWYQQTPGQGLQFLFEYFSETQRNKGNFPGRFSGRQFSNSRSEMNVSTLELGDSALYLCASSPTGQGILEQYFGPGTRLTVT.

The chain joins TRBV11-2 to TRBJ2-7; 8 bases agree with TRBD2. This CDR3 is built from 15 residues. After removal of 1 base from V and 4 bases from J, the junction contained 6 bases not matched to a gene. The germline V gene encodes CDR1 SGHAT and CDR2 FQNNGV. The CDR3 DNA reads TGTGCCAGCAGCTTAGCGGGAGGGCCGTTATACGAGCAGTACTTC. As protein: CASSLAGGPLYEQYF.

V usage is TRBV2 and J usage is TRBJ2-5, with 7 bases identical to TRBD2. The CDR3 has 14 amino acids. V lost 7 bases to trimming and J lost 1 base; unmatched junction nucleotides: 6. The germline gives CDR1 SNHLY, CDR2 FYNNEI. CDR3 region: CASTLADLQETQYF. In DNA form, the CDR3 reads TGTGCCAGCACCCTAGCGGACCTCCAAGAGACCCAGTACTTC.

This clone has just one count. This chain links TRBV18 with TRBJ1-1; D gene unclear. V gave up 4 bases and J gave up 5 bases, with 8 bases separating them. CDR3 size: 12 residues. The germline V gene encodes CDR1 KGHSH and CDR2 LQKENI. CDR3 sequence reads: CASSRFETEAFF. CDR3 DNA sequence: TGTGCCAGCTCACGCTTCGAGACTGAAGCTTTCTTT.

The genes are TRBV5-6 and TRBJ2-3; perhaps TRBD1 as D (6 bases). Germline-derived CDR1 and CDR2 are SGHDT and YYEEEE. The germline V and J ends were trimmed by 0 bases and 9 bases, with 14 bases remaining between them. The CDR3 runs to 14 residues. CDR3 bases: TGTGCCAGCAGCTTGGAACAGGGAAGGAAGACGCAGTATTTT. The encoded protein is CASSLEQGRKTQYF.

This chain uses TRBV4-1 with TRBJ2-7, with a weak D call TRBD2 (6 bases). The germline V gene encodes CDR1 MGHRA and CDR2 YSYEKL. This CDR3 spans 14 amino acids. The V end was cut by 4 bases, the J end by 7 bases, with 17 bases between. The CDR3 sequence is CASSPILRGGEQYF. The CDR3 DNA sequence: TGCGCCAGCAGCCCCATCCTCCGGGGAGGTGAGCAGTACTTC.